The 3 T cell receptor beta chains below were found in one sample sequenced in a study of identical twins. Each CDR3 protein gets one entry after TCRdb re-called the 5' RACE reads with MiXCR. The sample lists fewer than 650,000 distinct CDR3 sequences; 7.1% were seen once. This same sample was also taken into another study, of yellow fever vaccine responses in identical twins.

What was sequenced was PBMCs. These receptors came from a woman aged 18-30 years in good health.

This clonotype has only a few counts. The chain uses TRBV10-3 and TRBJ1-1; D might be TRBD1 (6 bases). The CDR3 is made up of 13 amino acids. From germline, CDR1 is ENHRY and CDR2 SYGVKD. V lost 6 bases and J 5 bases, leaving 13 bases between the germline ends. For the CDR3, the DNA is TGTGCCATCAGCACAGGGCCAGGTACTGAAGCTTTCTTT. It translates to CAISTGPGTEAFF.

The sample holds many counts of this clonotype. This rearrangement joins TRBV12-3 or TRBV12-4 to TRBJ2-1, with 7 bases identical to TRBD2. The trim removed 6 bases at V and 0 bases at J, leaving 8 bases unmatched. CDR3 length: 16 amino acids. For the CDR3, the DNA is TGTGCCAGCAGCAAAGGGAGCGGGGCCTCCTACAATGAGCAGTTCTTC. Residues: CASSKGSGASYNEQFF.

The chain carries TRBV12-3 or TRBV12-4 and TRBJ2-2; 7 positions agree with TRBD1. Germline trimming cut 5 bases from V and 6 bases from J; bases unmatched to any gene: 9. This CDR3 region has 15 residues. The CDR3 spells CASSPDRVVAGELFF. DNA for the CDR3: TGTGCCAGCAGTCCAGACAGGGTCGTTGCCGGGGAGCTGTTTTTT.